The rows below give T cell receptor beta chains drawn from one sample of a study of T cell repertoires in cytomegalovirus infection. TCRdb itself ran the reads through MiXCR, one entry per CDR3 protein. The data show roughly 150,000 distinct CDR3 sequences, with roughly 15% seen just once and approximately 18% held by the top ten. The sequenced sample consisted of CD8+ T cells from PBMCs. The source of these receptors is a human donor in good health (CMV status not recorded). Some clones in this sample may be carry-over from other donors' samples. CDR3s include the opening cysteine and the closing phenylalanine or tryptophan.

cdr3_length j_call v_call cdr3_aa
14 TRBJ2-2 TRBV29-1 CSVASGRITGELFF
16 TRBJ2-7 TRBV20-1 CSARDPAGAKPYEQYF
13 TRBJ2-1 TRBV27 CASSHGQGGEQFF
13 TRBJ2-7 TRBV28 CASRVDITYEQYF
14 TRBJ2-5 TRBV12-3/TRBV12-4 CASSFSGGAETQYF
15 TRBJ2-1 TRBV6-2/TRBV6-3 CASSYSLQGGNEQFF
15 TRBJ2-1 TRBV7-2 CASSPTSGGLNEQFF
19 TRBJ1-5 TRBV7-8 CASSLVGTAKGYSNQPQHF
16 TRBJ2-2 TRBV7-8 CASTKMWTANTGELFF
12 TRBJ1-1 TRBV7-6 CASSLGGIEAFF
14 TRBJ1-2 TRBV27 CASSYSPGSYGYTF
14 TRBJ1-2 TRBV29-1 CSVVGTGGNYGYTF
12 TRBJ1-4 TRBV6-6 CASSGLMEKLFF
16 TRBJ2-2 TRBV7-9 CASSFPRGANTGELFF
13 TRBJ2-7 TRBV7-2 CASSRYRTDEQYF
15 TRBJ2-5 TRBV7-2 CASSLVPGTGETQYF
12 TRBJ2-3 TRBV28 CARLLNTDTQYF
13 TRBJ2-7 TRBV20-1 CSARLTDSYEQYF
14 TRBJ1-1 TRBV7-6 CASSPGWGGTEAFF
16 TRBJ2-1 TRBV6-2/TRBV6-3 CASSYRGPTSGDEQFF
12 TRBJ1-4 TRBV29-1 CSVSTGFEKLFF
15 TRBJ2-1 TRBV10-2 CASTLLAGSGNEQFF
14 TRBJ2-3 TRBV7-2 CATSGTDWTDTQYF
15 TRBJ2-1 TRBV11-2 CASSSGAALYNEQFF
15 TRBJ1-2 TRBV29-1 CSARLPGQGAFGYTF
18 TRBJ2-5 TRBV7-2 CASSLAGLAGGLQETQYF
15 TRBJ2-2 TRBV12-3/TRBV12-4 CASSFRQIGPGELFF
14 TRBJ2-5 TRBV6-2/TRBV6-3 CASSSGQIQETQYF
14 TRBJ1-2 TRBV28 CASSLRTRNYGYTF
14 TRBJ2-5 TRBV28 CASNRRGGGETQYF
15 TRBJ1-5 TRBV28 CASSYFRDMNQPQHF
14 TRBJ1-1 TRBV20-1 CSARVEDRNTEAFF
14 TRBJ2-3 TRBV7-8 CASSSVRQADTQYF
13 TRBJ2-7 TRBV6-2/TRBV6-3 CASSWDRSYEQYF
17 TRBJ1-3 TRBV7-2 CASSSYSGGTLGNTIYF
17 TRBJ2-1 TRBV20-1 CSARGLAGTSSYNEQFF
13 TRBJ1-5 TRBV6-2/TRBV6-3 CASSYSMYGPQHF
17 TRBJ2-1 TRBV7-9 CASSYPEAEVGYNEQFF
17 TRBJ2-7 TRBV5-6 CASSGAISPGLGYEQYF
14 TRBJ2-7 TRBV29-1 CSAMGRFDSYEQYF
14 TRBJ1-1 TRBV14 CASSQATDRIEAFF
17 TRBJ2-4 TRBV4-3 CASSQESGGREGNIQYF
14 TRBJ2-1 TRBV7-6 CASTKDSPLDEQFF
15 TRBJ2-3 TRBV7-9 CASSRTSGSTDTQYF
15 TRBJ2-1 TRBV28 CASSSRGSSYNEQFF
13 TRBJ2-2 TRBV27 CASRLGTTGELFF
15 TRBJ2-7 TRBV7-9 CASSLAGRQGNEQYF